A selection of T cell receptor beta chains follows, all from one sample in a study of T cell responses to AZD1222 COVID-19 vaccine. Sequencing was performed with immunoSEQ multiplex PCR; in TCRdb, only in-frame clones are kept and a portion is missing. The sample includes about 150,000 clones, 85% to 90% of them seen just once. This material consisted of peripheral blood, taken 28 days after the second AZD1222 dose. All receptors derive from an adult who received the AZD1222 COVID-19 vaccine. Each CDR3 is given with its conserved first and last residue. A D gene is named only where the DNA matches it firmly. Size values are once, few and many counts, or a class for expanded clones, and some rows have none.

TRBD2	TRBJ2-2	-	TRBV7-8	CASSLALAGVANTGELFF	TGTGCCAGCAGCTTAGCGCTAGCGGGAGTAGCGAACACCGGGGAGCTGTTTTTT
TRBD1	TRBJ2-2	-	TRBV7-2	CASSHGTGVSAGELFF	TGTGCCAGCAGCCATGGGACAGGGGTCTCGGCCGGGGAGCTGTTTTTT
-	TRBJ1-2	-	TRBV9	CASSPGLVGGYTF	TGTGCCAGCAGCCCAGGTCTGGTTGGCGGCTACACCTTC
TRBD1	TRBJ2-7	-	TRBV5-6	CASSLVMDRSSYEQYF	TGTGCCAGCAGCTTGGTCATGGACAGGAGCTCCTACGAGCAGTACTTC
TRBD2	TRBJ2-7	-	TRBV5-5	CASSLAIASGRANSYEQYF	TGTGCCAGCAGCTTGGCCATCGCTAGCGGGAGGGCCAACTCCTACGAGCAGTACTTC
TRBD1	TRBJ1-2	-	TRBV28	CASTRDRGRGGYTF	TGTGCCAGCACCAGGGACAGGGGGCGAGGGGGCTACACCTTC
-	TRBJ1-4	-	TRBV7-9	CASSLGATQVNEKLFF	TGTGCCAGCAGCTTAGGAGCGACGCAGGTTAATGAAAAACTGTTTTTT
TRBD1	TRBJ1-6	-	TRBV6-5	CASSYSGQGASPLHF	TGTGCCAGCAGTTACTCGGGACAGGGGGCTTCACCCCTCCACTTT
TRBD1	TRBJ1-2	-	TRBV28	CASSPTGTGVYGYTF	TGTGCCAGCAGCCCGACCGGGACAGGGGTTTATGGCTACACCTTC
TRBD2	TRBJ2-2	-	TRBV24-1	CATSRRGVSGELFF	TGTGCCACCAGTCGACGGGGGGTGAGCGGGGAGCTGTTTTTT
TRBD1	TRBJ2-7	once	TRBV12-3/TRBV12-4	CASSVTGGREQYF	TGTGCCAGCAGTGTGACAGGGGGGAGGGAGCAGTACTTC
-	TRBJ1-2	-	TRBV28	CASGARGSTYGYTF	TGTGCCAGCGGGGCCAGAGGGTCCACCTATGGCTACACCTTC
-	TRBJ2-3	-	TRBV10-3	CAISQNPDTQYF	TGTGCCATCAGTCAGAACCCAGATACGCAGTATTTT
-	TRBJ1-1	-	TRBV7-8	CASSPNVATEAFF	TGTGCCAGCAGCCCTAATGTTGCCACTGAAGCTTTCTTT
-	TRBJ2-1	-	TRBV18	CASSPRAGLLYNEQFF	TGTGCCAGCTCACCGCGCGCGGGACTCCTCTACAATGAGCAGTTCTTC
TRBD2	TRBJ2-5	-	TRBV2	CASSGFSSGQETQYF	TGTGCCAGCAGCGGCTTTTCTAGCGGGCAAGAGACCCAGTACTTC
TRBD1	TRBJ2-7	few	TRBV4-2	CASSQVGQGVHEQYF	TGTGCCAGCAGCCAAGTCGGACAGGGGGTCCACGAGCAGTACTTC
TRBD1	TRBJ2-7	-	TRBV11-1	CASSLGGTGSHEQYF	TGTGCCAGCAGCTTAGGTGGGACAGGGTCCCACGAGCAGTACTTC
-	TRBJ2-1	-	TRBV7-9	CASTAEVEQFF	TGTGCCAGCACTGCCGAGGTTGAGCAGTTCTTC
-	TRBJ1-1	-	TRBV19	CASGRNTEAFF	TGTGCCAGTGGCCGGAACACTGAAGCTTTCTTT
-	TRBJ1-2	-	TRBV3-1/TRBV3-2	CASSPQGHGYTF	TGTGCCAGCAGCCCCCAGGGGCATGGCTACACCTTC
-	TRBJ1-1	-	TRBV7-9	CASSDDSTVTEAFF	TGTGCCAGCAGTGATGACAGTACCGTCACTGAAGCTTTCTTT
-	TRBJ1-2	-	TRBV6-2/TRBV6-3	CASRPGPNYGYTF	TGTGCCAGCAGGCCTGGCCCTAACTATGGCTACACCTTC
-	TRBJ2-1	-	TRBV5-4	CASRPEPGPRYNEQFF	TGTGCCAGCAGACCCGAGCCGGGACCTAGGTACAATGAGCAGTTCTTC